This T cell receptor (beta chain) appears in the sequencing data of a study of blood T cells in healthy people across ages. About this clonotype itself: Its antigen remains unidentified.

Study-wide results and limits: With naive T cell percentage, TCR beta diversity showed a strong correlation. No conclusive comparison of naive versus antigen-experienced cells was possible with unsorted PBMCs. Underestimates were what the diversity estimates from one million T cells were considered to be.

The use of a sample-barcoded 5' primer and a J-beta primer mix characterized a second PCR of about 7 to 12 cycles. Unique molecular identifiers of 12 random nucleotides labeled each cDNA. Using its own MiXCR run on the 5' RACE reads, TCRdb lists one record per CDR3 protein. The top ten clones hold roughly a third of a sample with hundreds of thousands of distinct CDR3 sequences, roughly 50% of them seen once. With 7 bases clipped from V and 1 base from J, the junction kept 3 bases outside the gene matches. The CDR3 length is 14 residues. Germline assignment: CDR1 SNHLY and CDR2 FYNNEI. The J gene is TRBJ2-1, the V gene TRBV2; TRBD1 agrees at 8 bases. Input material: blood. This TCR came from a woman aged 55-69 years in good health. The CDR3 bases are TGTGCCAGCAAGGACAGGGTTTCCTACAATGAGCAGTTCTTC. Protein product: CASKDRVSYNEQFF.